What follows is one T cell receptor beta chain and its context. The sample is drawn from a study of blood T cell repertoires in COVID-19. Libraries were prepared by immunoSEQ multiplex PCR; TCRdb keeps only in-frame clonotypes and omits some of them. The sample yields over 35,000 clones, roughly 84% seen once. Trimming at V came to 5 bases and at J to 5 bases, leaving 9 bases not matched to a gene. The length of the CDR3 is 15 residues. CDR1 is LNHDA, CDR2 SQIVND, per germline (reference sequence). The rearrangement links TRBV19 to TRBJ2-1; 7 bases are a match to TRBD1. The origin of this receptor is a human donor in a cohort sampled during active COVID-19. The source material was peripheral blood. Here the CDR3 reads CASSAHHRGDNEQFF. The CDR3 DNA sequence: TGTGCCAGTAGTGCCCACCACAGGGGTGACAATGAGCAGTTCTTC.